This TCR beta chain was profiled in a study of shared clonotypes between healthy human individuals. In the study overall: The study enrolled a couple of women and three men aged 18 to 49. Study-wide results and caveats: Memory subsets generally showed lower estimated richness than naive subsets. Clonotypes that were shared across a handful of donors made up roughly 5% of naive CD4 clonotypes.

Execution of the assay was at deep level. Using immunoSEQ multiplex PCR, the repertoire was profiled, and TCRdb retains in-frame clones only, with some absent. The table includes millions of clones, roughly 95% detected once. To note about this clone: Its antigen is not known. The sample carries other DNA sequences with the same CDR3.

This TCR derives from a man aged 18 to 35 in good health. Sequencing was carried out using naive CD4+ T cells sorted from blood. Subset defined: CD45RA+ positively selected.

The CDR3 region has the DNA TGTGCCAGCAGTAAAGGGACAGCTAGCAATCAGCCCCAGCATTTT. This translates into CASSKGTASNQPQHF. This chain links TRBV6-5 with TRBJ1-5; TRBD1 aligns across 7 bases. Trimming at V came to 5 bases and at J to 0 bases, leaving 4 bases not matched to a gene. The CDR3 runs to 15 residues. Germline V gene lookup returns CDR1 MNHEY and CDR2 SVGAGI.